This TCR beta chain was observed in a study of cytomegalovirus exposure and HLA in healthy donors. Notes on the study in general: According to a later analysis, most TCR beta chains associated with CMV appeared HLA-restricted.

For this clone: What it binds is unknown.

The study ran its PCR with 60 Vbeta and 13 Jbeta primers. Assay used: immunoSEQ multiplex PCR; TCRdb lists only in-frame clones, some missing. The sample holds 150,000 to 200,000 clones, about 80% seen once. Sequenced sample: PBMCs. This clonotype was sampled from a woman aged 25 to 39 in good health and CMV-seropositive.

The CDR3 nucleotides are TGCGCCAGCAGTGAGGGACCGGGAGGGTACACTGAAGCTTTCTTT. The encoded protein is CASSEGPGGYTEAFF. This sequence joins TRBV10-1 and TRBJ1-1; D remains ambiguous. The CDR3 is 15 residues long. V gave up 2 bases and J gave up 3 bases, with 13 bases separating them. Germline V gene data show CDR1 as WNHNN and CDR2 as SYGVQD (reference sequence).